The present TCR beta chain was sequenced within a study of shared clonotypes between healthy human individuals. The CDR3 covers 17 residues. From germline, CDR1 is SGHTA and CDR2 FQGNSA. J was trimmed by 1 base and V by 3 bases; bases with no gene match: 6. Worth noting for this clone: Its antigen is currently unknown.

Generated by immunoSEQ multiplex PCR, the TCRdb table keeps only in-frame clones and is missing some. The sample holds more than 850,000 clones, around 82% seen once. Broader study findings: Clonotypes which were not shared had lower generation probabilities than clonotypes that all four donors shared.

V and J are TRBV7-2 and TRBJ2-2; 9 nucleotides match TRBD1. The sample comprised memory CD4+ T cells from PBMCs. Indicated subset: CD45RA-negative fraction. The receptor comes from a man aged 18-30 years in good health. Some clones in this sample may be carry-over from other donors' samples. CDR3 amino acids: CASSFHPGQGNTGELFF. The CDR3 region has the DNA TGTGCCAGCAGCTTTCACCCGGGACAGGGGAACACCGGGGAGCTGTTTTTT.